This passage covers 20 T cell receptor beta chains from one sample sequenced in a study of shared T cell receptors in the human thymus. Using immunoSEQ multiplex PCR, the repertoire was profiled, and TCRdb retains in-frame clones only, with some absent. The sample carries 650,000 to 950,000 clones, 80% to 90% recorded once. In addition, the sample was reused for a study of human thymus T cells.

The sample consisted of thymocytes. The receptors were gathered from a girl in the first two years of life with a congenital heart defect.

The V gene is TRBV7-9, the J gene TRBJ2-1, with 8 bases matching TRBD2. J gave up 7 bases and V 3 bases, and 20 bases lay outside the gene matches. The CDR3 spans 19 residues. CDR1 and CDR2 from the germline V gene are SEHNR and FQNEAQ (reference sequence). The CDR3 loop is CASSLSGPRRGGLGNEQFF. The CDR3 DNA follows: TGTGCCAGCAGCTTGTCCGGGCCCCGGCGCGGGGGGCTCGGGAATGAGCAGTTCTTC.

This clone was seen a single time. The rearrangement links TRBV6-4 to TRBJ1-2, with TRBD1 matching over 12 bases. Trimming took 7 bases from V and 14 from J; bases not matched to a gene: 11. CDR3 length: 13 residues. CDR1 MRHNA and CDR2 SNTAGT come from the germline V gene. CDR3 nucleotides: TGTGCCAGCATTAGGGACAGGGGGCGATATAAAACCTTC. This sequence encodes CASIRDRGRYKTF.

Comments on this clone: This sample includes further DNA sequences coding for the same CDR3. J is TRBJ2-5 and V is TRBV20-1; D is ambiguous. V was pared by 1 base and J by 5 bases, with 5 bases between. The CDR3 runs 11 residues. From germline, CDR1 is DFQATT and CDR2 SNEGSKA (reference sequence). The CDR3 spells CSARGLETQYF. In DNA form, the CDR3 reads TGCAGTGCTAGAGGTCTGGAGACCCAGTACTTC.

The genes are TRBV12-5 and TRBJ1-5, with a tentative D call TRBD1 (6 bases). Germline V lookup: CDR1 LGHNT, CDR2 FRNRAP. The V end was cut by 3 bases, the J end by 3 bases, with 9 bases between. This CDR3 contains 14 residues. CDR3: CASGLPGANQPQHF. DNA for the CDR3: TGTGCTAGTGGTTTACCAGGGGCCAATCAGCCCCAGCATTTT.

The chain has TRBV5-1 and TRBJ2-7; no reliable D call. The CDR3 totals 13 residues. CDR1 and CDR2 (germline): SGHRS, YFSETQ. V was pared by 0 bases and J by 6 bases, with 10 bases between. Written as DNA, the CDR3 is TGCGCCAGCAGCTTGGCGATGAGTGGCGAGCAGTACTTC. This encodes CASSLAMSGEQYF. Using reference TRBV5-1 and TRBJ2-7 for the parts outside the CDR3, the full variable domain is KAGVTQTPRYLIKTRGQQVTLSCSPISGHRSVSWYQQTPGQGLQFLFEYFSETQRNKGNFPGRFSGRQFSNSRSEMNVSTLELGDSALYLCASSLAMSGEQYFGPGTRLTVT.

This chain links TRBV7-6 with TRBJ1-4; D perhaps matches TRBD1 (5 bases). CDR1 SGHVS and CDR2 FNYEAQ come from the germline V gene. This CDR3 has 17 residues. V gave up 5 bases and J gave up 0 bases, with 16 bases separating them. CDR3 residues: CASSPRQFYATNEKLFF. The DNA for the CDR3 is TGTGCCAGCAGCCCCCGACAGTTCTATGCAACTAATGAAAAACTGTTTTTT.

The chain links TRBV5-6 to TRBJ1-1; tentative D call: TRBD1 (6 bases). This CDR3 has 14 residues. Germline V gene data show CDR1 as SGHDT and CDR2 as YYEEEE. Trimming left V 2 bases short and J 2 bases short, with 10 bases between. The CDR3 sequence is CASSFWTENTEAFF. Written as DNA, the CDR3 is TGTGCCAGCAGCTTTTGGACAGAAAACACTGAAGCTTTCTTT. The full variable domain, completed using reference TRBV5-6 and TRBJ1-1, is DAGVTQSPTHLIKTRGQQVTLRCSPKSGHDTVSWYQQALGQGPQFIFQYYEEEERQRGNFPDRFSGHQFPNYSSELNVNALLLGDSALYLCASSFWTENTEAFFGQGTRLTVV.

The chain combines TRBV12-5 with TRBJ1-1; possible D gene TRBD1, 6 bases. Germline CDR1 reads LGHNT; CDR2 reads FRNRAP. This CDR3 has 15 residues. Trimming took off 1 base at V and 4 bases at J, with 13 bases between the two ends. CDR3 DNA: TGTGCTAGTGGTTTGGCCTCGCAGGGGAGCACTGAAGCTTTCTTT. This encodes CASGLASQGSTEAFF.

This clone was counted only a few times. CDR3 coding DNA: TGTGCCAGCAGCTTAGTGAGCGGGAGATCACCCCTCCACTTT. This sequence encodes CASSLVSGRSPLHF. The chain couples TRBV7-2 to TRBJ1-6; D uncertain. The CDR3 is 14 amino acids. Deletions cut 1 base from V and 10 bases from J, with 11 bases between. Per the germline V gene, CDR1 is SGHTA and CDR2 is FQGNSA.

The chain has TRBV5-1 and TRBJ1-1; D gene unclear. The CDR3 loop spans 13 amino acids. Germline CDR1 and CDR2: SGHRS and YFSETQ. V lost 3 bases and J lost 1, with 7 bases in between. CDR3 protein: CASSSTENTEAFF. CDR3 in DNA: TGCGCCAGCAGCTCTACAGAGAACACTGAAGCTTTCTTT.

The CDR3: CASSGHTSGNSPLHF. The CDR3 nucleotides read TGTGCCAGTAGTGGTCACACCTCCGGGAATTCACCCCTCCACTTT. V and J are TRBV19 and TRBJ1-6; D uncertain. Between the trimmed V and J ends, which lost 5 bases and 7 bases, there was a span of 15 bases. CDR3 size: 15 residues. Germline CDR1 and CDR2: LNHDA and SQIVND (reference sequence). Using reference TRBV19 and TRBJ1-6 for the parts outside the CDR3, the full variable domain is DGGITQSPKYLFRKEGQNVTLSCEQNLNHDAMYWYRQDPGQGLRLIYYSQIVNDFQKGDIAEGYSVSREKKESFPLTVTSAQKNPTAFYLCASSGHTSGNSPLHFGNGTRLTVT.

The chain employs TRBV2 and TRBJ1-1; unclear D gene. V was shortened by 6 bases and J by 11 bases, with 7 bases between the two germline ends. There are 9 residues in the CDR3. In germline, CDR1 is SNHLY, CDR2 FYNNEI. The CDR3 sequence is CASSPQAFF. As DNA, the CDR3 is TGTGCCAGCAGCCCACAGGCTTTCTTT.

The chain has TRBV7-9 and TRBJ2-3; TRBD2 agrees at 11 bases. CDR1 SEHNR and CDR2 FQNEAQ come from the germline V gene (reference sequence). Trimming at V came to 4 bases and at J to 2 bases, leaving 11 bases not matched to a gene. The CDR3 is 18 amino acids. The CDR3 loop is CASSSPWETSGDTDTQYF. The CDR3, as DNA: TGTGCCAGCAGCTCGCCTTGGGAGACTAGCGGGGACACAGATACGCAGTATTTT.

V gene TRBV20-1 combines with J gene TRBJ1-2; D ambiguous. The length of the CDR3 is 9 residues. Trimming took 7 bases from V and 8 from J, leaving 8 bases between them. Germline CDR1 and CDR2: DFQATT and SNEGSKA (reference sequence). CDR3 DNA sequence: TGCAGTGGCGGTGGCGGCTACACCTTC. It yields the protein CSGGGGYTF.

The V call is TRBV5-1, the J call TRBJ2-2; TRBD1 might be the D (5 bases). The V end was cut by 1 base, the J end by 1 base, with 23 bases between. The CDR3 totals 20 residues. The V gene's germline CDR1 is SGHRS and CDR2 YFSETQ. CDR3 DNA sequence: TGCGCCAGCAGCTTGCCCCTGCGCGGCAGGGCGGCCCGGAACACCGGGGAGCTGTTTTTT. Its protein is CASSLPLRGRAARNTGELFF.

The chain has TRBV5-6 and TRBJ1-2; 8 positions agree with TRBD1. The germline V gene encodes CDR1 SGHDT and CDR2 YYEEEE. This CDR3 has 14 amino acids. Losses at the gene ends were 4 bases for V and 6 bases for J; bases not matched to a gene: 8. The CDR3 here is CASSPDRVVDGYTF. DNA for the CDR3: TGTGCCAGCAGCCCGGACAGGGTTGTAGATGGCTACACCTTC.

This chain uses TRBV7-6 with TRBJ1-1, with 10 bases that match TRBD1. Germline V lookup: CDR1 SGHVS, CDR2 FNYEAQ. The CDR3 is 22 residues long. J gave up 0 bases and V 7 bases, and 26 bases lay outside the gene matches. The CDR3 reads CASTPSGLSADRDRGLNTEAFF. The CDR3 bases are TGTGCCAGCACCCCGTCCGGATTATCCGCCGACCGGGACAGGGGACTGAACACTGAAGCTTTCTTT.

The genes are TRBV11-2 and TRBJ1-5; TRBD1 might be the D (6 bases). V was cut by 2 bases and J by 3 bases, with 11 bases left in between. The CDR3 covers 15 residues. Germline V CDR1 and CDR2: SGHAT, FQNNGV. CDR3 region: CASSLKGDDNQPQHF. CDR3 coding DNA: TGTGCCAGCAGCTTAAAGGGGGATGACAATCAGCCCCAGCATTTT.

The chain uses TRBV2 and TRBJ1-5; TRBD1 might be the D (6 bases). V was clipped by 5 bases and J by 5 bases, with 19 bases between them. Looked up from germline, CDR1 is SNHLY and CDR2 is FYNNEI. The CDR3 is 16 residues long. CDR3 in amino acids: CASSCCPDRSHQPQHF. In DNA form, the CDR3 reads TGTGCCAGCAGTTGTTGTCCCGACAGGTCGCATCAGCCCCAGCATTTT.

The rearrangement joins TRBV7-9 to TRBJ1-3; TRBD1 might be the D (5 bases). V gave up 5 bases and J gave up 0 bases, with 14 bases separating them. The CDR3 length is 16 residues. Germline CDR1 is SEHNR and CDR2 is FQNEAQ (reference sequence). The CDR3 DNA is TGTGCCAGCAGCCCCCGCGGGGGGAGCTCTGGAAACACCATATATTTT. It translates to CASSPRGGSSGNTIYF.